This T cell receptor beta chain originates from a study of blood T cell repertoires in COVID-19. Overall study context: Material from acute and convalescent COVID-19 was sourced from the United States, Italy and Spain. From T cells, B-cell-depleted T cells, or PBMCs came the material, which was cDNA or gDNA.

Trimming took 2 bases from V and 4 from J; bases not matched to a gene: 5. The CDR3 has 15 residues. The germline V gene encodes CDR1 SNHLY and CDR2 FYNNEI. Data came from immunoSEQ multiplex PCR; TCRdb stores just in-frame clones and leaves some out. Found here are about 59,000 clones, about 93% of them singletons; the top ten hold about 16%. This clone was detected only once. The chain carries TRBV2 and TRBJ1-2; 9 bases agree with TRBD1. Material for sequencing was peripheral blood. The sequence came from an elderly man with acute or convalescent COVID-19. This CDR3 reads CASSELTTGGYGYTF. In nucleotides, the CDR3 is TGTGCCAGCAGTGAACTCACGACAGGGGGCTATGGCTACACCTTC. Full variable domain (rest looked up from reference TRBV2 and TRBJ1-2): EPEVTQTPSHQVTQMGQEVILRCVPISNHLYFYWYRQILGQKVEFLVSFYNNEISEKSEIFDDQFSVERPDGSNFTLKIRSTKLEDSAMYFCASSELTTGGYGYTFGSGTRLTVV.